The 23 T cell receptor beta chains reported below all come from one sample, sequenced in a study of cytomegalovirus exposure and HLA in healthy donors (dated 2017 in TCRdb). The method behind the library was the immunoSEQ multiplex PCR assay. The multiplex PCR relied on a mix of 60 forward primers for TCR Vbeta segments and 13 reverse primers for TCR Jbeta segments. Not all clones reach the TCRdb copy of this immuneACCESS table, which keeps in-frame sequences only. Checked studies attribute under half of the gap to unresolved V genes and leave the rest unexplained. The table for this sample records 200,000 to 250,000 clones. More than 0.95% of the sample is in the top ten clones. Sequenced material: PBMCs. The receptors stem from a girl aged 2 to 10 in good health and CMV-seropositive.

The gene calls are TRBV4-2 and TRBJ1-4; 11 nucleotides line up with TRBD1. V lost 2 bases and J lost 2; bases outside the gene matches: 7. The germline gives CDR1 LGHNA, CDR2 YNFKEQ. The CDR3 runs 18 residues. In DNA, the CDR3 is TGTGCCAGCAGCCAATCCGGGACAGGGGGTCGGACTAATGAAAAACTGTTTTTT. Its protein product is CASSQSGTGGRTNEKLFF.

V gene TRBV10-3 combines with J gene TRBJ2-7; TRBD2 matches 14 bases. V was clipped by 3 bases and J by 2 bases; unmatched bases: 3. This CDR3 spans 16 amino acids. CDR1 is ENHRY and CDR2 is SYGVKD in the germline V gene. Written as DNA, the CDR3 is TGTGCCATCAGTGACCCGACTAGCGGGAGGGCCTACGAGCAGTACTTC. Amino acids: CAISDPTSGRAYEQYF.

The chain is built from TRBV6-5 and TRBJ2-3; the D gene is possibly TRBD2 (6 bases). Per germline, CDR1 MNHEY and CDR2 SVGAGI. The CDR3 contains 14 residues. Trimming removed 6 bases at V and 5 bases at J, with 15 bases between. The CDR3 reads CASSSDGRVDTQYF. The CDR3 DNA sequence: TGTGCCAGCAGCTCTGACGGGAGAGTAGATACGCAGTATTTT.

Points on this clone: Mismatch with germline at one junction end may stem from a read error. The gene calls are TRBV5-8 and TRBJ2-7; D unresolved. Per germline, CDR1 SGHTS and CDR2 YDEGEE. This CDR3 has 15 residues. CDR3 coding DNA: TGTGCCAGCAGCTTGTCCCTAGGTATTGGGTACGGGCAGTACTTC. Amino acids: CASSLSLGIGYGQYF.

The V gene is TRBV28, the J gene TRBJ1-4, with D hard to call. Per germline, CDR1 MDHEN and CDR2 SYDVKM. V was trimmed by 4 bases and J by 7 bases, leaving 7 bases between them. The CDR3 has 12 amino acids. CDR3 sequence reads: CASSSQAEKLFF. CDR3 coding DNA: TGTGCCAGCAGTTCCCAGGCTGAAAAACTGTTTTTT.

This chain uses TRBV7-2 with TRBJ2-7; D is unresolved. V dropped 5 bases and J dropped 5 bases, with 7 bases sitting between them. Germline CDR1 SGHTA, CDR2 FQGNSA. The CDR3 extends over 11 amino acids. The DNA of the CDR3 is TGTGCCAGCAGCCGTGACAACGAGCAGTACTTC. This encodes CASSRDNEQYF.

The chain is built from TRBV6-1 and TRBJ1-2, with a possible D match to TRBD1 (5 bases). This CDR3 is 15 amino acids long. CDR1 and CDR2 from the germline V gene are MNHNS and SASEGT. The germline V and J ends were trimmed by 2 bases and 2 bases, with 12 bases remaining between them. The CDR3 loop reads CASSENGGLNYGYTF. CDR3 coding DNA: TGTGCCAGCAGTGAAAACGGGGGGTTAAACTATGGCTACACCTTC.

This chain connects TRBV15 to TRBJ2-5; D is perhaps TRBD2 (5 bases). CDR1 and CDR2 (germline): LNHNV, YYDKDF (reference sequence). The CDR3 contains 13 residues. Trimming took 4 bases from V and 5 from J, leaving 11 bases between them. In DNA form, the CDR3 reads TGTGCCACCAGCACCGGGGAATCGGAGACCCAGTACTTC. This gives the protein CATSTGESETQYF.

This chain links TRBV6-1 with TRBJ2-1; D uncertain. The CDR3 sequence is 12 residues long. The V end was cut by 2 bases, the J end by 9 bases, with 8 bases between. Germline CDR1 is MNHNS and CDR2 is SASEGT. The CDR3 sequence: CASSESHGEQFF. The CDR3 DNA sequence: TGTGCCAGCAGTGAAAGTCACGGTGAGCAGTTCTTC.

The chain uses TRBV6-5 and TRBJ1-1, with 7 positions matching TRBD1. CDR3 length equals 14 residues. The germline CDR1 and CDR2 sequences are MNHEY and SVGAGI. With V trimmed by 5 bases and J by 3 bases, 6 bases remained unmatched. The CDR3 is CASSKQGFDTEAFF. The CDR3 bases are TGTGCCAGCAGTAAACAGGGGTTTGACACTGAAGCTTTCTTT.

As DNA, the CDR3 is TGTGCCAGCAGCCAAGTTCTGCTAGCGGGAGTTGCGCAGTATTTT. Residues: CASSQVLLAGVAQYF. The gene calls are TRBV14 and TRBJ2-3, with 10 bases matching TRBD2. This CDR3 is 15 amino acids long. Unmatched junction bases numbered 8, after V lost 1 base and J lost 10 bases. Germline CDR1 and CDR2: SGHDN and FVKESK.

The chain couples TRBV19 to TRBJ2-1; TRBD1 might be the D (5 bases). Trimming took 4 bases from V and 2 from J, leaving 12 bases between them. The CDR3 has 15 amino acids. From germline, CDR1 is LNHDA and CDR2 SQIVND (reference sequence). The CDR3 here is CASSRGRDPYNEQFF. The CDR3 DNA is TGTGCCAGTAGTAGAGGCAGGGATCCCTACAATGAGCAGTTCTTC.

This chain links TRBV5-4 with TRBJ2-1; the D is unclear. Trimming shortened V by 0 bases and J by 6 bases, and 13 bases separated the two germline ends. The CDR3 spans 15 residues. CDR1 and CDR2 (germline): SGHNT, YYREEE (reference sequence). CDR3 loop: CASSLDSSPLNEQFF. CDR3 DNA sequence: TGTGCCAGCAGCTTGGATTCTAGTCCCCTCAATGAGCAGTTCTTC.

The J gene is TRBJ1-2, the V gene TRBV7-9; D not certain. The germline CDR1 and CDR2 sequences are SEHNR and FQNEAQ (reference sequence). The CDR3 is made up of 14 amino acids. V dropped 4 bases and J dropped 0 bases, with 9 bases sitting between them. The CDR3 spells CASSSFPANYGYTF. CDR3 in DNA: TGTGCCAGCAGCTCCTTCCCGGCTAACTATGGCTACACCTTC.

V is TRBV10-3 and J is TRBJ2-2; 7 bases agree with TRBD2. V dropped 6 bases and J dropped 6; count of bases not matched to a gene: 4. The V gene's germline CDR1 is ENHRY and CDR2 SYGVKD. This CDR3 has 13 residues. The CDR3 region is CAISPTSPGELFF. In nucleotides, the CDR3 is TGTGCCATCAGCCCGACTAGCCCCGGGGAGCTGTTTTTT.

CDR3: CASSPYGWGRGRSNYGYTF. CDR3 DNA sequence: TGTGCCAGCAGCCCGTACGGCTGGGGCAGGGGGCGGTCTAACTATGGCTACACCTTC. The chain uses TRBV5-4 and TRBJ1-2; 8 nucleotides agree with TRBD1. The trim removed 4 bases at V and 0 bases at J, leaving 17 bases unmatched. The CDR3 runs 19 residues. In germline, CDR1 is SGHNT, CDR2 YYREEE (reference sequence).

This rearrangement joins TRBV30 to TRBJ2-5; D ambiguous. The CDR3 contains 14 residues. The germline V gene has CDR1 GTSNPN and CDR2 SVGIG (reference sequence). V shed 5 bases and J shed 0 bases, with 13 bases lying between them. The CDR3 here is CAWLHRRDQETQYF. Written as DNA, the CDR3 is TGTGCCTGGTTACACCGGAGAGACCAAGAGACCCAGTACTTC.

J is TRBJ2-5 and V is TRBV28, with a tentative D call TRBD2 (5 bases). The CDR3 has 12 amino acids. V was shortened by 10 bases and J by 2 bases, with 11 bases between the two germline ends. CDR1 is MDHEN, CDR2 SYDVKM, per germline. CDR3 in DNA: TGTGCCACCACGGGGTTTCAAGAGACCCAGTACTTC. This encodes CATTGFQETQYF.

V is TRBV7-6 and J is TRBJ2-7; tentative D call: TRBD2 (5 bases). The CDR3 has 15 amino acids. V was clipped by 1 base and J by 0 bases, with 10 bases between them. Germline V gene data show CDR1 as SGHVS and CDR2 as FNYEAQ. The chain's CDR3 is CASSLVPGSSYEQYF. The CDR3 DNA follows: TGTGCCAGCAGCTTAGTTCCTGGGAGCTCCTACGAGCAGTACTTC. Full variable domain (remainder filled in from reference TRBV7-6 and TRBJ2-7): GAGVSQSPRYKVTKRGQDVALRCDPISGHVSLYWYRQALGQGPEFLTYFNYEAQQDKSGLPNDRFSAERPEGSISTLTIQRTEQRDSAMYRCASSLVPGSSYEQYFGPGTRLTVT.

The chain links TRBV20-1 to TRBJ2-7, with 9 bases lining up with TRBD1. Germline CDR1 DFQATT, CDR2 SNEGSKA (reference sequence). Germline trimming cut 5 bases from V and 9 bases from J; bases unmatched to any gene: 5. The CDR3 is 11 amino acids. CDR3 DNA sequence: TGCAGTGCTGAGGAGACAGGGGGGCAGTACTTC. This translates into CSAEETGGQYF.

The rearrangement links TRBV15 to TRBJ2-1; D is ambiguous. The CDR3 covers 14 residues. Germline V gene data show CDR1 as LNHNV and CDR2 as YYDKDF (reference sequence). V was trimmed by 1 base and J by 8 bases, leaving 12 bases between them. CDR3 loop: CATSRAVRLDEQFF. For the CDR3, the DNA is TGTGCCACCAGCAGAGCAGTCAGGTTGGATGAGCAGTTCTTC.

The chain carries TRBV6-1 and TRBJ1-2, with D tentatively TRBD1 (5 bases). Trimming took off 2 bases at V and 2 bases at J, with 12 bases between the two ends. CDR3 size: 15 residues. Germline V gives CDR1 MNHNS, CDR2 SASEGT. CDR3 sequence reads: CASSEYPQGNYGYTF. CDR3 nucleotide sequence: TGTGCCAGCAGTGAATATCCCCAGGGAAACTATGGCTACACCTTC.

This sequence joins TRBV5-1 and TRBJ2-7, with TRBD2 matching over 7 bases. Germline V gene lookup returns CDR1 SGHRS and CDR2 YFSETQ. Unmatched junction bases numbered 6, after V lost 0 bases and J lost 0 bases. This CDR3 region has 16 residues. The DNA of the CDR3 is TGCGCCAGCAGCTTGGCCGGGGGGAGCCCCTCCTACGAGCAGTACTTC. This encodes CASSLAGGSPSYEQYF.